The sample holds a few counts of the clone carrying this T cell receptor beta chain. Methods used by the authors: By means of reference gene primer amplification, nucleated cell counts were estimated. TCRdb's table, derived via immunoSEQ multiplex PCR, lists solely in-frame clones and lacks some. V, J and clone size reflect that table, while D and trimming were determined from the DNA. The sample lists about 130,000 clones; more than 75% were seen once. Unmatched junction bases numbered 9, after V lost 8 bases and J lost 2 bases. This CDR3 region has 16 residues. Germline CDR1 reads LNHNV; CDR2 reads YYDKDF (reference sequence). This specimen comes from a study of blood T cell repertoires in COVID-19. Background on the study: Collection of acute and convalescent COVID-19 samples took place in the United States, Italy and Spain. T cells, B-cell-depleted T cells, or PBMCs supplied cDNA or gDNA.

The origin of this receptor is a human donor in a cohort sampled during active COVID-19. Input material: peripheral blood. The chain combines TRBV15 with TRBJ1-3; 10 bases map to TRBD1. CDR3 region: CATGTGVKSTGNTIYF. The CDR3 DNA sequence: TGTGCCACCGGGACAGGGGTAAAAAGTACTGGAAACACCATATATTTT.